Here is one T cell receptor beta chain with its context. The data derive from a study of blood T cell repertoires in COVID-19. About the study: The analysed material was cDNA or gDNA that came from T cells, B-cell-depleted T cells, or PBMCs.

Germline V gives CDR1 MDHEN, CDR2 SYDVKM. This CDR3 contains 15 residues. The V gene lost 5 bases and the J gene lost 1 base, with 12 bases spanning the gap. The protocol was immunoSEQ multiplex PCR, while the TCRdb copy is restricted to in-frame clones and leaves out a portion. The sample lists 300,000 or so clones; around 84% were seen once. V is TRBV28 and J is TRBJ1-5; no clear D. This TCR was recovered from a man in his 70s with acute or convalescent COVID-19. Sequencing was performed on peripheral blood. This CDR3 reads CASSPNRGSNQPQHF. DNA of the CDR3: TGTGCCAGCAGTCCCAATCGAGGGAGCAATCAGCCCCAGCATTTT.